The 23 T cell receptor beta chains listed next were all sequenced from one sample in a study of cytomegalovirus exposure and HLA in healthy donors. PCR employed 60 Vbeta and 13 Jbeta primers. Some clones are missing from TCRdb's copy, which holds only in-frame ones; the method was immunoSEQ multiplex PCR. The data contain about 150,000 clones, just under 80% of them singletons. The sequenced sample was PBMCs. The source is a woman between 40 and 55 years old in good health and CMV-seropositive.

The chain combines TRBV4-2 with TRBJ2-6; 9 positions match TRBD1. The CDR3 has 17 amino acids. J gave up 2 bases and V 2 bases, and 4 bases lay outside the gene matches. Germline V gene data show CDR1 as LGHNA and CDR2 as YNFKEQ. CDR3 in amino acids: CASSQRRQGAGANVLTF. For the CDR3, the DNA is TGTGCCAGCAGCCAAAGAAGACAGGGGGCTGGGGCCAACGTCCTGACTTTC.

The V and J genes are TRBV7-8 and TRBJ1-5, with no clear D. Germline V CDR1 and CDR2: SGHVS, FQNEAQ. Between the trimmed V and J ends, which lost 0 bases and 1 base, there was a span of 4 bases. This CDR3 spans 14 amino acids. The chain's CDR3 is CASSLATSNQPQHF. In DNA, the CDR3 is TGTGCCAGCAGCTTAGCCACAAGCAATCAGCCCCAGCATTTT.

The chain joins TRBV6-6 to TRBJ1-4; D remains unclear. Germline V lookup: CDR1 MNHNY, CDR2 SVGAGI (reference sequence). V lost 4 bases to trimming and J lost 8 bases, with 11 bases between them. CDR3 size: 13 residues. CDR3 in DNA: TGTGCCAGCAGTTCTTTCAGTGCAGAAAAACTGTTTTTT. Protein product: CASSSFSAEKLFF.

This clone was seen more than once but under ten times. The gene calls are TRBV9 and TRBJ2-5; a possible D gene is TRBD2 (6 bases). The CDR3 has 16 amino acids. Trimming pared 3 bases from V and 5 bases from J, leaving 20 bases between. Germline values: CDR1 SGDLS, CDR2 YYNGEE. The CDR3 here is CASSARPTFGRETQYF. DNA of the CDR3: TGTGCCAGCAGCGCGAGGCCCACCTTTGGGAGGGAGACCCAGTACTTC.

The rearrangement joins TRBV28 to TRBJ2-7; TRBD1 agrees at 8 bases. The germline V gene has CDR1 MDHEN and CDR2 SYDVKM. V gave up 5 bases and J gave up 4 bases; unmatched junction bases: 10. This CDR3 has 15 residues. The CDR3 nucleotides read TGTGCCAGCAGTGCCGCGGGACAGGAGGATTACGAGCAGTACTTC. It yields the protein CASSAAGQEDYEQYF. Full variable domain (outside the CDR3, taken from reference TRBV28 and TRBJ2-7): DVKVTQSSRYLVKRTGEKVFLECVQDMDHENMFWYRQDPGLGLRLIYFSYDVKMKEKGDIPEGYSVSREKKERFSLILESASTNQTSMYLCASSAAGQEDYEQYFGPGTRLTVT.

The V gene is TRBV6-1, the J gene TRBJ2-1, with 9 nucleotides matching TRBD2. J gave up 10 bases and V 7 bases, and 11 bases lay outside the gene matches. The CDR3 has 14 residues. In germline, CDR1 is MNHNS, CDR2 SASEGT. In DNA form, the CDR3 reads TGTGCCAGCACGCCCTTTGGGCTAGCGGGGGAGCAGTTCTTC. It encodes CASTPFGLAGEQFF.

The table lists this clone with a count of one. The same CDR3 can be traced to other DNA sequences in this sample. The V gene is TRBV9, the J gene TRBJ2-1; 8 bases line up with TRBD2. The CDR3 contains 15 residues. Germline CDR1 reads SGDLS; CDR2 reads YYNGEE. The junction had 4 bases not matched to a gene; V was cut back by 4 bases and J by 1 base. CDR3 protein: CASSRGGPSYNEQFF. The CDR3 bases are TGTGCCAGCAGCCGGGGGGGGCCTTCCTACAATGAGCAGTTCTTC.

The chain employs TRBV27 and TRBJ2-2; 13 bases are a match to TRBD2. Germline CDR1 reads MNHEY; CDR2 reads SMNVEV (reference sequence). The J segment lost 6 bases and the V segment lost 1 base, leaving 5 bases of the junction unmatched. The CDR3 contains 17 residues. The DNA of the CDR3 is TGTGCCAGCAGTTTATTCGAAGGACTAGCGGGGGCCGGGGAGCTGTTTTTT. Amino acids: CASSLFEGLAGAGELFF.

This chain connects TRBV25-1 to TRBJ1-4; a possible D gene is TRBD1 (5 bases). Between the trimmed V and J ends, which lost 1 base and 5 bases, there was a span of 11 bases. The CDR3 runs to 15 residues. The germline V gene has CDR1 MGHDK and CDR2 SYGVNS. CDR3: CASSESGGKNEKLFF. DNA for the CDR3: TGTGCCAGCAGTGAATCTGGGGGGAAAAATGAAAAACTGTTTTTT.

V usage is TRBV4-3 and J usage is TRBJ2-7; 7 nucleotides agree with TRBD2. After removal of 3 bases from V and 9 bases from J, the junction contained 14 bases not matched to a gene. This CDR3 is built from 15 residues. In germline, CDR1 is LGHNA, CDR2 YSLEER. The chain's CDR3 is CASSQGRGSTFSQYF. The CDR3, as DNA: TGCGCCAGCAGCCAGGGGAGGGGCTCCACCTTCTCGCAGTACTTC.

J is TRBJ2-7 and V is TRBV5-1; D unclear. V lost 4 bases to trimming and J lost 2 bases, with 13 bases between them. The CDR3 sequence is 14 residues long. Germline CDR1 SGHRS, CDR2 YFSETQ. This CDR3 reads CASSPKGGAYEQYF. The DNA for the CDR3 is TGCGCCAGCAGCCCAAAAGGCGGAGCCTACGAGCAGTACTTC.

This clone was seen a single time. This chain uses TRBV4-1 with TRBJ2-1, with D possibly matching TRBD2 (5 bases). Germline V CDR1 and CDR2: MGHRA, YSYEKL. V dropped 4 bases and J dropped 10 bases, with 8 bases sitting between them. The CDR3 is made up of 11 amino acids. The CDR3 nucleotides are TGCGCCAGCAGCCCCGGACTGGAGCAGTTCTTC. It is translated as CASSPGLEQFF.

J is TRBJ2-1 and V is TRBV6-1; maybe TRBD2 (7 bases). CDR1 MNHNS and CDR2 SASEGT come from the germline V gene. V was cut by 4 bases and J by 9 bases, with 22 bases left in between. The CDR3 is 16 residues long. This chain's CDR3 is CASSGPRLGGGGEQFF. The DNA for the CDR3 is TGTGCCAGCAGTGGCCCCCGACTAGGGGGGGGAGGTGAGCAGTTCTTC.

This clone was detected once. V usage is TRBV5-1 and J usage is TRBJ1-1; maybe TRBD1 (6 bases). Germline CDR1 SGHRS, CDR2 YFSETQ. This CDR3 is built from 14 residues. V lost 7 bases and J lost 3, with 16 bases in between. The CDR3 DNA follows: TGCGCCAGCCGACGGGACACTAGGGACACTGAAGCTTTCTTT. Amino acids: CASRRDTRDTEAFF.

The chain is built from TRBV5-1 and TRBJ1-1, with 9 bases that match TRBD1. CDR3 length: 15 residues. The germline gives CDR1 SGHRS, CDR2 YFSETQ. V gave up 5 bases and J gave up 8 bases; unmatched junction bases: 13. The CDR3 reads CASSRTGVSTAEAFF. The CDR3 DNA sequence: TGCGCCAGCAGTCGGACAGGGGTATCTACTGCAGAAGCTTTCTTT.

With regard to this clone: One end of the junction fails to match germline, which may point to a read error. The CDR3 spells CSSSFFGTGEGRQYF. The CDR3 bases are TGTTCCAGCAGCTTTTTCGGGACAGGGGAGGGGAGGCAGTACTTC. The chain links TRBV7-9 to TRBJ2-7, with 10 bases fitting TRBD1. The CDR3 spans 15 residues. In germline, CDR1 is SEHNR, CDR2 FQNEAQ (reference sequence).

This clone occurred once. The chain carries TRBV6-5 and TRBJ2-3, with a weak D call TRBD1 (5 bases). Germline lookup yields CDR1 MNHEY and CDR2 SVGAGI. V was trimmed by 3 bases and J by 2 bases, leaving 15 bases between them. The length of the CDR3 is 16 residues. This CDR3 is CASSYSTGRATDTQYF. CDR3 DNA: TGTGCCAGCAGTTATAGTACAGGTAGGGCCACAGATACGCAGTATTTT.

The gene calls are TRBV19 and TRBJ1-1; the match to TRBD1 covers 7 bases. V lost 4 bases to trimming and J lost 4 bases; unmatched junction nucleotides: 6. This CDR3 spans 14 amino acids. Germline-derived CDR1 and CDR2 are LNHDA and SQIVND (reference sequence). The CDR3 region has the DNA TGTGCCAGTAGTAGAACGACAGGGATCACTGAAGCTTTCTTT. Amino acids: CASSRTTGITEAFF.

The chain uses TRBV7-6 and TRBJ2-2; no clear D gene. The CDR3 is made up of 15 amino acids. Germline-derived CDR1 and CDR2 are SGHVS and FNYEAQ. V was shortened by 0 bases and J by 6 bases, with 11 bases between the two germline ends. The CDR3 here is CASSLATGSAGELFF. CDR3 DNA sequence: TGTGCCAGCAGCTTAGCCACGGGTTCGGCCGGGGAGCTGTTTTTT. Combining the CDR3 with reference TRBV7-6 and TRBJ2-2 gives the whole variable domain GAGVSQSPRYKVTKRGQDVALRCDPISGHVSLYWYRQALGQGPEFLTYFNYEAQQDKSGLPNDRFSAERPEGSISTLTIQRTEQRDSAMYRCASSLATGSAGELFFGEGSRLTVL.

This clone was recorded once. Sequence at one end of the junction differs from germline and may be a read error. The chain uses TRBV30 and TRBJ2-6; 7 bases are a match to TRBD1. Germline CDR1 is GTSNPN and CDR2 is SVGIG (reference sequence). The CDR3 has 16 amino acids. CDR3 sequence: CAWSAQGGPGANGLTF. The CDR3 DNA reads as TGTGCCTGGAGTGCGCAAGGGGGCCCTGGGGCCAACGGCCTGACTTTC.

The V and J genes are TRBV7-9 and TRBJ1-1; 10 bases fit TRBD1. Looked up from germline, CDR1 is SEHNR and CDR2 is FQNEAQ (reference sequence). Trimming cost V 0 bases and J 3 bases; bases outside gene matches: 4. The length of the CDR3 is 16 residues. CDR3 sequence reads: CASSLAGTGAYTEAFF. CDR3 bases: TGTGCCAGCAGCTTAGCGGGGACAGGGGCTTACACTGAAGCTTTCTTT.

The genes are TRBV30 and TRBJ1-1; possibly TRBD1 for D (6 bases). Germline CDR1 is GTSNPN and CDR2 is SVGIG (reference sequence). Trimming shortened V by 4 bases and J by 6 bases, and 12 bases separated the two germline ends. The length of the CDR3 is 12 residues. This CDR3 reads CAWNRDPPEAFF. As DNA, the CDR3 is TGTGCCTGGAACAGGGACCCTCCTGAAGCTTTCTTT.

Worth noting for this clone: In the same sample, other DNA sequences code for this CDR3. The chain uses TRBV9 and TRBJ1-2; D is unresolved. In germline, CDR1 is SGDLS, CDR2 YYNGEE. The V and J ends lost 0 bases and 0 bases respectively, with 9 bases between them. This CDR3 spans 15 amino acids. The CDR3 coding sequence is TGTGCCAGCAGCGTAGATGGGAGAGCTAACTATGGCTACACCTTC. This encodes CASSVDGRANYGYTF.